Following are 7 T cell receptor beta chains from one sample sequenced in a study of PD-1 blockade in classical Hodgkin lymphoma. Time point indicated: newly diagnosed, previously untreated cHL patient sample. Magnetic negative selection was used to purify CD4+ T cells from PBMCs that had been thawed. Sequencing used immunoSEQ multiplex PCR; TCRdb keeps in-frame clones, though not all of them. The table shows fewer than 30,000 clones, with roughly 90% occurring only once. Sequencing was carried out using CD4+ T cells from blood. All receptors derive from a human donor with classical Hodgkin lymphoma.

This chain joins TRBV30 and TRBJ2-2; a possible D gene is TRBD1 (5 bases). CDR3 length: 16 residues. V lost 4 bases and J 0 bases, leaving 15 bases between the germline ends. The germline V gene has CDR1 GTSNPN and CDR2 SVGIG (reference sequence). The CDR3: CAWTKAGRANTGELFF. The CDR3 DNA reads TGTGCCTGGACCAAGGCTGGCAGGGCGAACACCGGGGAGCTGTTTTTT.

This clone has a single count. The CDR3 protein is CASSLSGSYEQYF. The CDR3 DNA reads TGTGCCAGCAGCTTGAGTGGCTCCTACGAGCAGTACTTC. The rearrangement uses TRBV7-9 and TRBJ2-7; unclear D gene. CDR3 length: 13 amino acids. CDR1 SEHNR and CDR2 FQNEAQ come from the germline V gene (reference sequence). Trimming pared 3 bases from V and 0 bases from J, leaving 6 bases between.

This rearrangement joins TRBV18 to TRBJ1-1; D remains unclear. CDR3 length: 13 amino acids. Germline V gene sequence: CDR1 KGHSH, CDR2 LQKENI. Trimming removed 2 bases at V and 3 bases at J, with 7 bases between. CDR3 sequence (DNA): TGTGCCAGCTCACCAGAGCGGGACACTGAAGCTTTCTTT. Translation gives CASSPERDTEAFF.

This clone occurred a few times. The rearrangement links TRBV27 to TRBJ2-1, with TRBD1 matching 9 bases. Trimming took 7 bases from V and 8 from J; bases not matched to a gene: 9. The CDR3 spans 14 residues. Germline values: CDR1 MNHEY, CDR2 SMNVEV (reference sequence). Written as DNA, the CDR3 is TGTGCCAGCACCTTAACAGGGGGCTGGTATGAGCAGTTCTTC. Protein: CASTLTGGWYEQFF.

This chain connects TRBV28 to TRBJ1-1, with TRBD1 matching over 8 bases. Germline V CDR1 and CDR2: MDHEN, SYDVKM. Trimming took 5 bases from V and 5 from J; bases not matched to a gene: 10. The CDR3 has 15 amino acids. This CDR3 is CASSPSSGGATEAFF. The CDR3 DNA reads TGTGCCAGCAGTCCTTCGTCAGGGGGCGCAACTGAAGCTTTCTTT.

This sequence joins TRBV7-2 and TRBJ2-3; tentatively, D is TRBD1 (5 bases). The CDR3 length is 15 residues. The V and J ends lost 1 base and 1 base respectively, with 9 bases between them. CDR1 SGHTA and CDR2 FQGNSA come from the germline V gene. CDR3 residues: CASSLEGVGTDTQYF. In DNA, the CDR3 is TGTGCCAGCAGCTTAGAAGGGGTAGGCACAGATACGCAGTATTTT.

The chain joins TRBV19 to TRBJ1-4; D gene unclear. Germline CDR1 reads LNHDA; CDR2 reads SQIVND (reference sequence). Trimming removed 5 bases at V and 7 bases at J, with 11 bases between. This CDR3 spans 13 amino acids. The CDR3 sequence: CASSGSRAEKLFF. Written as DNA, the CDR3 is TGTGCCAGTAGTGGGTCGCGGGCTGAAAAACTGTTTTTT.